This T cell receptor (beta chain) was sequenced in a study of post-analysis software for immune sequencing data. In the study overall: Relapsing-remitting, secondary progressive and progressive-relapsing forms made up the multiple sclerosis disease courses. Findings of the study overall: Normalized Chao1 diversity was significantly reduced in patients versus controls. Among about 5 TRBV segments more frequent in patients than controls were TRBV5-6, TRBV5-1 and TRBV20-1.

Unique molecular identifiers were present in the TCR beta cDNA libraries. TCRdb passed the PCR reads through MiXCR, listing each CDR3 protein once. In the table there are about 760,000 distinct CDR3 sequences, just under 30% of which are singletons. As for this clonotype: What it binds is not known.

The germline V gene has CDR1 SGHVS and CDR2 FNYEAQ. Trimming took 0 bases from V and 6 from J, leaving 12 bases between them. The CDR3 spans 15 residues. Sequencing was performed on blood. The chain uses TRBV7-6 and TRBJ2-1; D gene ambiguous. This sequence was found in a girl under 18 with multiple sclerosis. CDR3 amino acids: CASSLAGLTSNEQFF. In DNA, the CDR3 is TGTGCCAGCAGCTTAGCGGGCCTTACCAGCAATGAGCAGTTCTTC.